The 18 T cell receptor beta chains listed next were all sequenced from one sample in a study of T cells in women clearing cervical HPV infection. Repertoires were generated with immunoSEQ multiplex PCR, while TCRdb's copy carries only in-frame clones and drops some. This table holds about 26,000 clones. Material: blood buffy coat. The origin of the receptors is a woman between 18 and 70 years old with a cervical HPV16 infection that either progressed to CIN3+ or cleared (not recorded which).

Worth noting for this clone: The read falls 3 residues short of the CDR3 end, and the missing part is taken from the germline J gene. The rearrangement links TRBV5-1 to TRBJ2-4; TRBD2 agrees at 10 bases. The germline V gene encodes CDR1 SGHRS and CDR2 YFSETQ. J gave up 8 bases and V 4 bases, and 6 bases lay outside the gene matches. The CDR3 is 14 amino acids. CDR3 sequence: CASSPSGSRYIQYF. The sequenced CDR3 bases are TGCGCCAGCAGCCCTAGCGGGAGCAGGTACATT.

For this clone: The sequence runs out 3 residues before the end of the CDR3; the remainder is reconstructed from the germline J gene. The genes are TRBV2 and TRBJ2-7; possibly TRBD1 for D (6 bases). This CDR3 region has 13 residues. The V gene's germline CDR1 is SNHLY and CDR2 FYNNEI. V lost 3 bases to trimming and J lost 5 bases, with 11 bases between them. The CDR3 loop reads CASSEGAMDEQYF. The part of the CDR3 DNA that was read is TGTGCCAGCAGTGAGGGGGCGATGGACGAG.

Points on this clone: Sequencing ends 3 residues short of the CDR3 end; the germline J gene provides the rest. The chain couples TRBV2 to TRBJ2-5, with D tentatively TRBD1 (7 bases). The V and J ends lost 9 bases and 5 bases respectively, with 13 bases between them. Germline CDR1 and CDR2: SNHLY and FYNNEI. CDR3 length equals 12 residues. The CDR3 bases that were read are TGTGCCAGTCAGACAGGGAGGGAGACC. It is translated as CASQTGRET. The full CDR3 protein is CASQTGRETQYF.

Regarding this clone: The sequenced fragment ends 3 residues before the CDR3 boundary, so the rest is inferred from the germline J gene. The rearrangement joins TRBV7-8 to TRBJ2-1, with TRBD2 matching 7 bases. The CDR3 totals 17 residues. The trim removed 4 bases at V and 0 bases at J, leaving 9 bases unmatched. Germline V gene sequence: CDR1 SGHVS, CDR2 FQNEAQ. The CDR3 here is CASSSPRLAGSYNEQFF. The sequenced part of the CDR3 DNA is TGTGCCAGCAGCTCTCCTCGACTAGCCGGCTCCTACAATGAG.

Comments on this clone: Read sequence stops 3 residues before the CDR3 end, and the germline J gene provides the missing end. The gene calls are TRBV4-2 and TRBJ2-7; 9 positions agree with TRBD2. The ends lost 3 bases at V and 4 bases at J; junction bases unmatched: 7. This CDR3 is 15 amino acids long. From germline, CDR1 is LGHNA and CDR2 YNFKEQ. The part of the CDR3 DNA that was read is TGTGCCAGCAGCCAGGCTAGCGGGGCCGGGTACGAG. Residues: CASSQASGAGYE. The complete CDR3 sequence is CASSQASGAGYEQYF.

CDR3 DNA (partial): TGTGCCAGCGTTACATTGAACACTGAA. Its translation is CASVTLNTE. From start to end, the CDR3 is CASVTLNTEAFF. The chain is built from TRBV28 and TRBJ1-1; no definite D call. The read comes to an end 3 residues before the CDR3 does, leaving the germline J gene to fill in the end. Trimming shortened V by 8 bases and J by 0 bases, and 7 bases separated the two germline ends. Germline V gene sequence: CDR1 MDHEN, CDR2 SYDVKM. There are 12 residues in the CDR3.

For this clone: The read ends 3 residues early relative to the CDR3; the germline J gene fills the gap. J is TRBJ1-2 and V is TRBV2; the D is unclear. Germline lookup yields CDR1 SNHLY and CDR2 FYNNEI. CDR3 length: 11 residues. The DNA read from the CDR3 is TGTGCCAGCAGCCCGCGGGGAGGC. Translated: CASSPRGG. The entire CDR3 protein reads CASSPRGGYTF.

The CDR3: CASSLNSTPRDEQFF. The DNA read from the CDR3 is TGTGCCAGCAGTTTGAATTCCACGCCCCGGGATGAG. The rearrangement links TRBV6-2 or TRBV6-3 to TRBJ2-1, with unresolved D. The CDR3 end lies 3 residues beyond the end of the read and is filled in from the germline J gene. From germline, CDR1 is MNHEY and CDR2 SVGEGT. The CDR3 has 15 amino acids. The ends were cut back, 4 bases at V and 8 bases at J, with 18 bases in the middle.

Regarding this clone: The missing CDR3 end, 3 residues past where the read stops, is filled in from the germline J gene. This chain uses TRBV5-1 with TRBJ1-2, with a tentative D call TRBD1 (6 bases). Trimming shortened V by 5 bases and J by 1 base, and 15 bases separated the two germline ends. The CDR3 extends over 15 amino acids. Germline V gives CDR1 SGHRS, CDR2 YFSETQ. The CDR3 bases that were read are TGCGCCAGCAGTAGGCAGGGGAATATTAACTATGGC. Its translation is CASSRQGNINYG. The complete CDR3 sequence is CASSRQGNINYGYTF.

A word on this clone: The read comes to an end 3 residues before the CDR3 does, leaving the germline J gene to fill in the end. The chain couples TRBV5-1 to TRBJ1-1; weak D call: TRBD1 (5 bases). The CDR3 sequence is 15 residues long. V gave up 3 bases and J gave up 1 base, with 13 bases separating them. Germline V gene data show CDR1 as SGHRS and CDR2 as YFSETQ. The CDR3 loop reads CASSWGGDGNTEAFF. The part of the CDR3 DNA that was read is TGCGCCAGCAGCTGGGGGGGAGATGGGAACACTGAA.

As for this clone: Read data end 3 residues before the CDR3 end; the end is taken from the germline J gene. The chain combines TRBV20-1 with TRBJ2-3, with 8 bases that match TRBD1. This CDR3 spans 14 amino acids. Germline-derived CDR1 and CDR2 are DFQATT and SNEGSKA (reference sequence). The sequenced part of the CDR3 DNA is TGCAGTGCCTTCGACAGGGGAGTCGGGGAGACG. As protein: CSAFDRGVGET. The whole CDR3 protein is CSAFDRGVGETQYF.

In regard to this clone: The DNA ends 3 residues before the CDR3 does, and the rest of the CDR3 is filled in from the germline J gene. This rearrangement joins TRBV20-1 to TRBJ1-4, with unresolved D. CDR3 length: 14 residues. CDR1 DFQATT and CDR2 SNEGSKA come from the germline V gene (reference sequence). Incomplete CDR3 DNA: TGCAGTGCTCACTTAGGGTCCATAAATTCACCA. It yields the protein CSAHLGSINSP. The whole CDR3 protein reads CSAHLGSINSPLFF.

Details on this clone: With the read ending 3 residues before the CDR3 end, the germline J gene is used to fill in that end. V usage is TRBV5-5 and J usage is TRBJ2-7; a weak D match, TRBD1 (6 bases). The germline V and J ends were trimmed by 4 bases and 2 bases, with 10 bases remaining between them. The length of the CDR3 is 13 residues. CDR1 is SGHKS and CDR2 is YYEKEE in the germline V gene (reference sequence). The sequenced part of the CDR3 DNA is TGTGCCAGCAGCCCCCAGGGGACCTACGAG. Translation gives CASSPQGTYE. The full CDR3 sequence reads CASSPQGTYEQYF.

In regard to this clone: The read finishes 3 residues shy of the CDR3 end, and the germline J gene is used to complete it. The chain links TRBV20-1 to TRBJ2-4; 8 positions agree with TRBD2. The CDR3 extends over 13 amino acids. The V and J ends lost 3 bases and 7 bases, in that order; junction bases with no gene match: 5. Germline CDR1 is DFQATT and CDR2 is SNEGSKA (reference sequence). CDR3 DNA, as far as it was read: TGCAGTGCTAGTGCGGGGGGCGCGAACATT. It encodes CSASAGGANI. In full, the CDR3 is CSASAGGANIQYF.

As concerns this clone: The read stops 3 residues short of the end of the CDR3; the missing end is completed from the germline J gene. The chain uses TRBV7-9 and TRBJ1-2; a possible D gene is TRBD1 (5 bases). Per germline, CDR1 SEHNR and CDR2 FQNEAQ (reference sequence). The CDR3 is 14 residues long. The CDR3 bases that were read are TGTGCCAGCAGCTCCCCCGCGGGGGAGAATGAC. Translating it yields CASSSPAGEND. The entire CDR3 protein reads CASSSPAGENDYTF. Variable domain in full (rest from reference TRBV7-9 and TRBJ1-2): DTGVSQNPRHKITKRGQNVTFRCDPISEHNRLYWYRQTLGQGPEFLTYFQNEAQLEKSRLLSDRFSAERPKGSFSTLEIQRTEQGDSAMYLCASSSPAGENDYTFGSGTRLTVV.

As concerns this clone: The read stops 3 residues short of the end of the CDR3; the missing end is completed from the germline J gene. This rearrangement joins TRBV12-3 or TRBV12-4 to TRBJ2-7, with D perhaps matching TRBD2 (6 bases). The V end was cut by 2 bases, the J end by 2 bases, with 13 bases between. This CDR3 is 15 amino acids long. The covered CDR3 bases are TGTGCCAGCAGTTTAAGGGGAGGCAGCCCCTACGAG. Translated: CASSLRGGSPYE. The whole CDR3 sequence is CASSLRGGSPYEQYF.

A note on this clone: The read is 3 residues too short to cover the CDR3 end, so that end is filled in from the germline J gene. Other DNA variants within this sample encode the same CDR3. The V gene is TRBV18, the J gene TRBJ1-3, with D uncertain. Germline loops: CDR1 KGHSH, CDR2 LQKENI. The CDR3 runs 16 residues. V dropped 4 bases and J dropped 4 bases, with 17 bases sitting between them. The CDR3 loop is CASSLTGGSSGNTIYF. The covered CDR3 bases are TGTGCCAGCTCACTAACCGGAGGGTCCTCCGGAAACACC.

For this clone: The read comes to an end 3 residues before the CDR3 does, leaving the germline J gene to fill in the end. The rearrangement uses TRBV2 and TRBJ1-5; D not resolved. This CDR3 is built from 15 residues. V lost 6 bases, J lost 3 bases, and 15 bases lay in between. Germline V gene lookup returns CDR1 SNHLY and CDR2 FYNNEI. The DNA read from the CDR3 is TGTGCCAGCAGACGCGGTCTGGAATCCAATCAGCCC. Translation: CASRRGLESNQP. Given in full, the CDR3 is CASRRGLESNQPQHF.